The next 31 T cell receptor beta chains were all read from a single sample in a study of shared clonotypes between healthy human individuals. Profiling relied on immunoSEQ multiplex PCR, and the TCRdb table lists in-frame clones only, not all of them. The data show millions of clones, roughly 95% seen once. Naive CD8 isolation took CD45RO-negative cells positively selected for CCR7 and excluded terminally differentiated effector memory CD45RA+ cells. What was sequenced was naive CD8+ T cells sorted from blood. The receptors derive from a man younger than 30 in good health.

The rearrangement links TRBV10-2 to TRBJ1-2; TRBD1 agrees at 7 bases. CDR1 WSHSY and CDR2 SAAADI come from the germline V gene. CDR3 size: 16 residues. V dropped 4 bases and J dropped 2; count of bases not matched to a gene: 10. The CDR3 sequence is CASSALGEGANYGYTF. The CDR3 bases are TGCGCCAGCAGTGCCCTCGGTGAGGGGGCAAACTATGGCTACACCTTC.

The genes are TRBV27 and TRBJ2-1; perhaps D is TRBD1 or TRBD2 (5 bases each). CDR1 MNHEY and CDR2 SMNVEV come from the germline V gene (reference sequence). CDR3 length: 17 amino acids. Deletions cut 0 bases from V and 4 bases from J, with 16 bases between. The CDR3 is CASSLSAGTHPYNEQFF. The DNA of the CDR3 is TGTGCCAGCAGTTTATCAGCAGGGACCCATCCTTACAATGAGCAGTTCTTC.

Remarks on this clone: Distinct nucleotide sequences in the sample also encode this CDR3. This chain connects TRBV6-5 to TRBJ2-1; D is undetermined. The V gene lost 2 bases and the J gene lost 4 bases, with 9 bases spanning the gap. This CDR3 has 14 amino acids. Germline V lookup: CDR1 MNHEY, CDR2 SVGAGI. The CDR3 loop is CASSYREGYNEQFF. For the CDR3, the DNA is TGTGCCAGCAGTTACAGGGAAGGGTACAATGAGCAGTTCTTC.

The chain combines TRBV21-1 with TRBJ2-3; the table names TRBD2, a call not compared with the DNA. TRBV21-1 counts as a pseudogene. There are 17 residues in the CDR3. In DNA, the CDR3 is TGTGCCAGCAGCAAAATTCGACTAGCGGGGTACACAGATACGCAGTATTTT. Protein product: CASSKIRLAGYTDTQYF.

V and J are TRBV9 and TRBJ2-7, with D possibly being TRBD1 (5 bases). V lost 1 base and J lost 4, with 9 bases in between. Germline V gives CDR1 SGDLS, CDR2 YYNGEE. This CDR3 spans 13 amino acids. The CDR3: CASSVTQGYEQYF. In DNA form, the CDR3 reads TGTGCCAGCAGCGTAACCCAGGGATACGAGCAGTACTTC.

The J gene is TRBJ2-7, the V gene TRBV13, with D unresolved. This CDR3 is 14 amino acids long. Trimming removed 1 base from V and 2 bases from J, with 9 bases in between. Germline V gene lookup returns CDR1 PRHDT and CDR2 FYEKMQ (reference sequence). CDR3 region: CASSLAGATYEQYF. The CDR3 DNA follows: TGTGCCAGCAGCTTAGCGGGTGCCACCTACGAGCAGTACTTC.

Note on this clone: The same CDR3 can be traced to other DNA sequences in this sample. The chain employs TRBV27 and TRBJ2-7, with D unresolved. Germline CDR1 reads MNHEY; CDR2 reads SMNVEV (reference sequence). The length of the CDR3 is 13 residues. Trimming shortened V by 2 bases and J by 1 base, and 6 bases separated the two germline ends. The CDR3 bases are TGTGCCAGCAGTTTACTCTCTTCCTACGAGCAGTACTTC. Amino acid sequence: CASSLLSSYEQYF.

This chain joins TRBV28 and TRBJ2-3; TRBD2 matches at 10 bases. V gave up 5 bases and J gave up 0 bases; unmatched junction bases: 8. This CDR3 contains 17 residues. Germline V lookup: CDR1 MDHEN, CDR2 SYDVKM. The CDR3 DNA reads TGTGCCAGCAGTATCAGCTTTAGCGGGGGGAGCACAGATACGCAGTATTTT. It is translated as CASSISFSGGSTDTQYF. The full variable domain, its missing parts supplied by reference TRBV28 and TRBJ2-3, is DVKVTQSSRYLVKRTGEKVFLECVQDMDHENMFWYRQDPGLGLRLIYFSYDVKMKEKGDIPEGYSVSREKKERFSLILESASTNQTSMYLCASSISFSGGSTDTQYFGPGTRLTVL.

The CDR3, as DNA: TGTGCCAGCAGTGATTGGAAACAGACGAACACTGAAGCTTTCTTT. As protein: CASSDWKQTNTEAFF. The V and J genes are TRBV2 and TRBJ1-1; D is ambiguous. V lost 3 bases and J 1 base, leaving 12 bases between the germline ends. Germline loops: CDR1 SNHLY, CDR2 FYNNEI. The CDR3 is 15 residues long.

The gene calls are TRBV27 and TRBJ1-1; D perhaps matches TRBD1 (6 bases). Looked up from germline, CDR1 is MNHEY and CDR2 is SMNVEV (reference sequence). V shed 5 bases and J shed 4 bases, with 23 bases lying between them. CDR3 length equals 17 residues. The CDR3 DNA reads as TGTGCCAGCAGTCCGTCGGCAGGGGAAAGGGCGAGCACTGAAGCTTTCTTT. It yields the protein CASSPSAGERASTEAFF.

In DNA form, the CDR3 reads TGTGCCAGCAGCGAAATACTAGCGTCCAATGAGCAGTTCTTC. As protein: CASSEILASNEQFF. The chain is built from TRBV7-9 and TRBJ2-1, with 7 bases matching TRBD2. In germline, CDR1 is SEHNR, CDR2 FQNEAQ (reference sequence). This CDR3 is 14 amino acids long. V shed 5 bases and J 6 bases; nucleotides not matched to a gene: 7. The variable domain in full, with the rest retrieved from reference TRBV7-9 and TRBJ2-1, is DTGVSQNPRHKITKRGQNVTFRCDPISEHNRLYWYRQTLGQGPEFLTYFQNEAQLEKSRLLSDRFSAERPKGSFSTLEIQRTEQGDSAMYLCASSEILASNEQFFGPGTRLTVL.

The chain couples TRBV25-1 to TRBJ2-7; no clear D. Trimming removed 5 bases at V and 4 bases at J, with 0 bases between. Germline CDR1 reads MGHDK; CDR2 reads SYGVNS. The CDR3 sequence is 9 residues long. For the CDR3, the DNA is TGTGCCAGCAGTTACGAGCAGTACTTC. It specifies CASSYEQYF.

The chain is built from TRBV11-2 and TRBJ2-1; 7 bases match TRBD1. The length of the CDR3 is 15 residues. J gave up 0 bases and V 4 bases, and 3 bases lay outside the gene matches. Germline lookup yields CDR1 SGHAT and CDR2 FQNNGV. This CDR3 is CASSSDRVSYNEQFF. CDR3 sequence (DNA): TGTGCCAGCAGCTCTGACAGGGTCTCCTACAATGAGCAGTTCTTC.

This sequence joins TRBV6-1 and TRBJ1-3; D possibly corresponds to TRBD1 (6 bases). The germline gives CDR1 MNHNS, CDR2 SASEGT. V shed 4 bases and J shed 3 bases, with 13 bases lying between them. There are 15 residues in the CDR3. The CDR3 nucleotides are TGTGCCAGCAGTGCCGGCAGGGGCAGTGGAAACACCATATATTTT. Translation gives CASSAGRGSGNTIYF.

This clone was seen a single time. This chain joins TRBV15 and TRBJ2-4, with D perhaps TRBD1 or TRBD2 (5 bases each). The CDR3 has 15 residues. V lost 2 bases and J 9 bases, leaving 17 bases between the germline ends. The germline gives CDR1 LNHNV, CDR2 YYDKDF (reference sequence). The CDR3 loop is CATSRTGTQDSIQYF. The CDR3 DNA follows: TGTGCCACCAGCAGAACCGGGACCCAGGATAGCATTCAGTACTTC.

The chain has TRBV15 and TRBJ2-1; no reliable D call. Germline CDR1 LNHNV, CDR2 YYDKDF (reference sequence). CDR3 length: 13 amino acids. V was pared by 3 bases and J by 9 bases, with 12 bases between. The CDR3 DNA sequence: TGTGCCACCAGCAGGACCGCACCGGGTGAGCAGTTCTTC. Amino acids: CATSRTAPGEQFF.

This sequence joins TRBV30 and TRBJ2-5; the D is unclear. The CDR3 extends over 13 amino acids. Germline V gives CDR1 GTSNPN, CDR2 SVGIG (reference sequence). Trimming removed 4 bases at V and 0 bases at J, with 9 bases between. The CDR3 reads CAWNEKNQETQYF. The CDR3 DNA reads as TGTGCCTGGAACGAGAAGAACCAAGAGACCCAGTACTTC.

As to this clone: This same CDR3 is encoded by further DNA sequences in the sample. The V and J genes are TRBV5-6 and TRBJ2-7; D call uncertain. Per the germline V gene, CDR1 is SGHDT and CDR2 is YYEEEE. Trimming pared 1 base from V and 4 bases from J, leaving 6 bases between. The CDR3 has 12 amino acids. Here the CDR3 DNA reads TGTGCCAGCAGCTTGATGTCTTACGAGCAGTACTTC. This translates into CASSLMSYEQYF.

The chain uses TRBV27 and TRBJ2-7, with 7 bases matching TRBD2. V trimming: 0 bases; J trimming: 2 bases; junction bases outside the gene matches: 7. This CDR3 spans 16 amino acids. Germline V lookup: CDR1 MNHEY, CDR2 SMNVEV (reference sequence). The CDR3 loop reads CASSLSKGTNTYEQYF. As DNA, the CDR3 is TGTGCCAGCAGTTTATCGAAGGGGACTAATACCTACGAGCAGTACTTC.

In DNA, the CDR3 is TGCGCCAGCAGCCAAGATTCTGGACAACTCACAGATACGCAGTATTTT. Its protein is CASSQDSGQLTDTQYF. The chain couples TRBV4-1 to TRBJ2-3, with D maybe TRBD1 (5 bases). Trimming took 0 bases from V and 2 from J, leaving 12 bases between them. The germline V gene encodes CDR1 MGHRA and CDR2 YSYEKL. The CDR3 runs 16 residues.

The gene calls are TRBV5-5 and TRBJ2-3; unclear D gene. This CDR3 has 13 amino acids. The V and J ends lost 3 bases and 3 bases respectively, with 8 bases between them. CDR1 and CDR2 from the germline V gene are SGHKS and YYEKEE (reference sequence). CDR3 sequence reads: CASSSVWTDTQYF. The CDR3 nucleotides are TGTGCCAGCAGCTCTGTTTGGACAGATACGCAGTATTTT.

The chain employs TRBV2 and TRBJ2-3, with 10 nucleotides matching TRBD1. CDR3 size: 18 residues. Trimming took 7 bases from V and 7 from J; bases not matched to a gene: 20. Germline V gives CDR1 SNHLY, CDR2 FYNNEI. The CDR3: CASTRPGQGLLGTNTQYF. The CDR3 DNA reads as TGTGCCAGCACAAGACCGGGACAGGGGCTCCTCGGGACGAATACGCAGTATTTT.

V usage is TRBV30 and J usage is TRBJ2-7, with 9 positions matching TRBD1. The CDR3 sequence is 13 residues long. After removal of 8 bases from V and 2 bases from J, the junction contained 7 bases not matched to a gene. Germline lookup yields CDR1 GTSNPN and CDR2 SVGIG (reference sequence). The CDR3 DNA follows: TGTGCCGTCCTGGGACAGGGTCCCTACGAGCAGTACTTC. It codes for CAVLGQGPYEQYF.

As regards this clone: Other DNA sequences from this sample encode an identical CDR3 as well. The chain uses TRBV9 and TRBJ2-5; TRBD2 matches at 9 bases. Trimming took 0 bases from V and 0 from J; bases not matched to a gene: 6. CDR1 and CDR2 (germline): SGDLS, YYNGEE. The CDR3 length is 17 residues. CDR3 bases: TGTGCCAGCAGCGTAGAGGGTAGCGGGGGATACCAAGAGACCCAGTACTTC. Residues: CASSVEGSGGYQETQYF.

The chain is built from TRBV9 and TRBJ2-1; TRBD2 is a possible D gene (7 bases). The V gene lost 3 bases and the J gene lost 6 bases, with 13 bases spanning the gap. This CDR3 has 14 residues. Germline lookup yields CDR1 SGDLS and CDR2 YYNGEE. The CDR3 reads CASSEGGGSNEQFF. CDR3 DNA: TGTGCCAGCAGCGAGGGGGGCGGGAGCAATGAGCAGTTCTTC.

This chain joins TRBV19 and TRBJ2-7, with D tentatively TRBD1 or TRBD2 (5 bases each). Germline CDR1 LNHDA, CDR2 SQIVND (reference sequence). The ends were cut back, 0 bases at V and 2 bases at J, with 11 bases in the middle. The CDR3 contains 15 residues. Written as DNA, the CDR3 is TGTGCCAGTAGTATAGATCTGAGGGGTGCCTACGAGCAGTACTTC. Protein: CASSIDLRGAYEQYF.

The chain combines TRBV5-6 with TRBJ1-4; no clear D gene. Looked up from germline, CDR1 is SGHDT and CDR2 is YYEEEE. This CDR3 is 13 amino acids long. The germline V and J ends were trimmed by 0 bases and 5 bases, with 5 bases remaining between them. The CDR3 DNA sequence: TGTGCCAGCAGCTTGGTGAGAAATGAAAAACTGTTTTTT. This translates into CASSLVRNEKLFF. The whole variable domain, filled in from reference TRBV5-6 and TRBJ1-4, reads DAGVTQSPTHLIKTRGQQVTLRCSPKSGHDTVSWYQQALGQGPQFIFQYYEEEERQRGNFPDRFSGHQFPNYSSELNVNALLLGDSALYLCASSLVRNEKLFFGSGTQLSVL.

This clone has more than one count but fewer than ten. Different DNA sequences within this sample yield the same CDR3. The rearrangement uses TRBV2 and TRBJ2-1; D not resolved. This CDR3 spans 10 amino acids. V was shortened by 6 bases and J by 6 bases, with 3 bases between the two germline ends. The germline CDR1 and CDR2 sequences are SNHLY and FYNNEI. The DNA for the CDR3 is TGTGCCAGCAGGGTCAATGAGCAGTTCTTC. Encoded protein: CASRVNEQFF.

The gene calls are TRBV6-5 and TRBJ2-5, with TRBD2 matching over 11 bases. V shed 0 bases, J shed 3 bases, and the junction held 0 bases outside the gene matches. Germline values: CDR1 MNHEY, CDR2 SVGAGI. The CDR3 length is 15 residues. The CDR3 DNA reads as TGTGCCAGCAGTTACTCGGGACTAGCGGAAGAGACCCAGTACTTC. Translation gives CASSYSGLAEETQYF.

V gene TRBV4-1 combines with J gene TRBJ1-6, with D uncertain. The germline V gene encodes CDR1 MGHRA and CDR2 YSYEKL. The CDR3 runs to 16 residues. The V end was cut by 4 bases, the J end by 6 bases, with 16 bases between. Here the CDR3 reads CASSPDAGFGNSPLHF. The DNA of the CDR3 is TGCGCCAGCAGCCCCGACGCAGGCTTCGGTAATTCACCCCTCCACTTT.

The chain couples TRBV7-2 to TRBJ2-6; the D call may be TRBD1 or TRBD2 (6 bases each). Between the trimmed V and J ends, which lost 5 bases and 1 base, there was a span of 21 bases. Germline CDR1 SGHTA, CDR2 FQGNSA. CDR3 length: 19 residues. The CDR3 reads CASSPLGGLINSGANVLTF. In DNA, the CDR3 is TGTGCCAGCAGCCCGCTGGGGGGCCTGATAAATTCTGGGGCCAACGTCCTGACTTTC. Together with reference TRBV7-2 and TRBJ2-6, the CDR3 gives the full variable domain: GAGVSQSPSNKVTEKGKDVELRCDPISGHTALYWYRQSLGQGLEFLIYFQGNSAPDKSGLPSDRFSAERTGGSVSTLTIQRTQQEDSAVYLCASSPLGGLINSGANVLTFGAGSRLTVL.